The source of this T cell receptor (beta chain) is a study of blood T cell repertoires in COVID-19. Germline V gives CDR1 SGHRS, CDR2 YFSETQ. V was pared by 4 bases and J by 3 bases, with 7 bases between. The CDR3 loop spans 12 amino acids. Measured with immunoSEQ multiplex PCR; TCRdb has only the in-frame clones, and not every one. The table lists around 300,000 clones, more than 75% of them singletons. The chain combines TRBV5-1 with TRBJ2-5; D is uncertain. Sample: PBMCs or T cells enriched from blood (not recorded which). The sequence was obtained from a woman aged 25-40 years who had recovered from COVID-19. In DNA form, the CDR3 reads TGCGCCAGCAGCCCCCAGGAAGAGACCCAGTACTTC. This codes for CASSPQEETQYF.